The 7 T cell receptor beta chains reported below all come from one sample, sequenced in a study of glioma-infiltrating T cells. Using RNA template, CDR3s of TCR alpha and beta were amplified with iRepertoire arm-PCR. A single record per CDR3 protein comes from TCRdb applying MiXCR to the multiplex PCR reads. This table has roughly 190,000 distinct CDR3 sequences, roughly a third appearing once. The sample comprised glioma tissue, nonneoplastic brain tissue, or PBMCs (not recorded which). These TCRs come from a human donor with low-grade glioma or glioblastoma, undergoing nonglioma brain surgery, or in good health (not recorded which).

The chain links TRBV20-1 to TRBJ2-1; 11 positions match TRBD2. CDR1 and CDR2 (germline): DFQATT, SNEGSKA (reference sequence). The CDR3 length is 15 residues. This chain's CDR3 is CRDPQLAGEGNPKFF. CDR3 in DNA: TGCAGGGATCCCCAACTAGCGGGAGAAGGCAATCCGAAGTTCTTC.

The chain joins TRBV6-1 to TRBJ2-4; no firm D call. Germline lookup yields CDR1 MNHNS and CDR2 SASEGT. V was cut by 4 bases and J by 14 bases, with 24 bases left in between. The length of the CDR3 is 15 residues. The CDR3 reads CASSGTEVAKKIEYF. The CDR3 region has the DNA TGTGCCAGCAGTGGAACTGAGGTAGCCAAAAAAATTGAGTACTTC.

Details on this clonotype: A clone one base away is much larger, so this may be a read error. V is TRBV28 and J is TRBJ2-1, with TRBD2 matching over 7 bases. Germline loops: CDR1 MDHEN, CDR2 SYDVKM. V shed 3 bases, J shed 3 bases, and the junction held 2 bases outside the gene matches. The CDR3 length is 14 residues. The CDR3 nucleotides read TGTGCCAGCAGTTTGGGGACTATCTACAATGAGCAGTTCTTC. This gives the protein CASSLGTIYNEQFF.

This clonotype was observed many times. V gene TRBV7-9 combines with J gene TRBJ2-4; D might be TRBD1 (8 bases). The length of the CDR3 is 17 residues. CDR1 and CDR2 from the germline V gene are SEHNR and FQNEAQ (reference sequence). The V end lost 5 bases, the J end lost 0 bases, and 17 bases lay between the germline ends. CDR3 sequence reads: CASSVDRGGLAKNIQYF. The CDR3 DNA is TGTGCCAGCAGCGTCGACAGGGGAGGGCTAGCCAAAAACATTCAGTACTTC. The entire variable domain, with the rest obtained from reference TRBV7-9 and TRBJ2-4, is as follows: DTGVSQNPRHKITKRGQNVTFRCDPISEHNRLYWYRQTLGQGPEFLTYFQNEAQLEKSRLLSDRFSAERPKGSFSTLEIQRTEQGDSAMYLCASSVDRGGLAKNIQYFGAGTRLSVL.

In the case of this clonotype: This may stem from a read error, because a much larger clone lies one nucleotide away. The CDR3 nucleotides are TGTGCCATCAGTCGGGAGTCAACAGATACGCAGTATTTT. Translated, it gives CAISRESTDTQYF. The V and J genes are TRBV10-3 and TRBJ2-3; maybe TRBD2 (6 bases). Trimming left V 5 bases short and J 3 bases short, with 9 bases between. Germline V gives CDR1 ENHRY, CDR2 SYGVKD. The length of the CDR3 is 13 residues.

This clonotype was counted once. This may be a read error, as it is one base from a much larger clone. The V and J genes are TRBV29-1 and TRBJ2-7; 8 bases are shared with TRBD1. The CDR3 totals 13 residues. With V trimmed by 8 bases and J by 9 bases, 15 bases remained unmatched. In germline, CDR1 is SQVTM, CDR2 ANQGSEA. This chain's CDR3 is CSSMKGQATGQYF. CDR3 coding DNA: TGCAGCTCCATGAAGGGACAGGCTACGGGGCAGTACTTC.

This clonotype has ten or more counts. The CDR3 DNA follows: TGTGCCAGCAGCTTAGAACTAGCGGCCTCCTACGAGCAGTACTTC. This sequence encodes CASSLELAASYEQYF. The gene calls are TRBV7-6 and TRBJ2-7, with TRBD2 matching over 8 bases. V shed 1 base and J 0 bases; nucleotides not matched to a gene: 2. Germline CDR1 SGHVS, CDR2 FNYEAQ. The CDR3 is 15 amino acids.